The 32 T cell receptor beta chains reported below all come from one sample, sequenced in a study of early T cells in non-severe SARS-CoV-2 infection. In TCRdb, the 5' RACE reads were re-called with MiXCR into one record per CDR3 protein. The sample has 45,000 to 65,000 distinct CDR3 sequences, more than 9.5% seen once. The sample was whole blood. Receptors were obtained from an adult who was a healthcare worker with PCR-confirmed SARS-CoV-2 infection or an uninfected control (not recorded which).

Notes on this clonotype: A much larger clone sits a single nucleotide away, making a read error possible. This rearrangement joins TRBV20-1 to TRBJ2-2; maybe TRBD2 (5 bases). The CDR3 spans 18 residues. The germline CDR1 and CDR2 sequences are DFQATT and SNEGSKA (reference sequence). The V gene lost 4 bases and the J gene lost 0 bases, with 21 bases spanning the gap. The CDR3 region is CSAKNPASERANTGELFF. CDR3 coding DNA: TGCAGTGCTAAAAATCCAGCGAGCGAGAGGGCGAACACCGGGGAGCTGTTTTTT.

This clonotype was counted only a few times. This sequence joins TRBV7-2 and TRBJ2-1; possible D gene TRBD1, 6 bases. Trimming took off 4 bases at V and 7 bases at J, with 17 bases between the two ends. The CDR3 sequence is 15 residues long. Per germline, CDR1 SGHTA and CDR2 FQGNSA. CDR3 in amino acids: CASSSQSGGWNEQFF. The CDR3 DNA sequence: TGTGCCAGCAGCTCCCAAAGTGGGGGCTGGAATGAGCAGTTCTTC. Drawing the rest from reference TRBV7-2 and TRBJ2-1, the complete variable domain is GAGVSQSPSNKVTEKGKDVELRCDPISGHTALYWYRQSLGQGLEFLIYFQGNSAPDKSGLPSDRFSAERTGGSVSTLTIQRTQQEDSAVYLCASSSQSGGWNEQFFGPGTRLTVL.

This clonotype was detected only a few times. This chain connects TRBV4-1 to TRBJ1-1; 8 positions match TRBD1. Germline trimming cut 2 bases from V and 3 bases from J; bases unmatched to any gene: 17. The CDR3 has 19 amino acids. Germline lookup yields CDR1 MGHRA and CDR2 YSYEKL. The CDR3 here is CASSQRLYRDRTSDTEAFF. CDR3 sequence (DNA): TGCGCCAGCAGCCAACGCCTATACCGGGACAGGACGTCGGACACTGAAGCTTTCTTT.

This clonotype was seen at least ten times. This chain links TRBV29-1 with TRBJ1-1; TRBD1 is a possible D gene (5 bases). This CDR3 spans 13 amino acids. Trimming removed 0 bases from V and 8 bases from J, with 13 bases in between. CDR1 and CDR2 from the germline V gene are SQVTM and ANQGSEA. The CDR3 reads CSVEEAMGTEAFF. The CDR3 region has the DNA TGCAGCGTTGAAGAAGCGATGGGGACGGAAGCTTTCTTT.

This clonotype was observed many times. This rearrangement joins TRBV14 to TRBJ2-1; 7 bases fit TRBD1. Germline V gives CDR1 SGHDN, CDR2 FVKESK. This CDR3 spans 13 amino acids. Unmatched junction bases numbered 5, after V lost 5 bases and J lost 7 bases. CDR3 loop: CASSTGQKNEQFF. In DNA, the CDR3 is TGTGCCAGCAGCACGGGACAGAAGAATGAGCAGTTCTTC.

This clonotype was found many times. The chain uses TRBV4-3 and TRBJ1-4; TRBD1 is a possible D gene (6 bases). Germline CDR1 is LGHNA and CDR2 is YSLEER. The germline V and J ends were trimmed by 4 bases and 10 bases, with 22 bases remaining between them. This CDR3 spans 16 amino acids. CDR3 residues: CASSPAWLGALRKLFF. CDR3 nucleotide sequence: TGCGCCAGCAGCCCAGCCTGGCTGGGGGCCCTCCGAAAACTGTTTTTT.

The chain couples TRBV4-1 to TRBJ1-1; D remains unclear. Trimming cost V 5 bases and J 8 bases, with 3 bases left between them. The germline gives CDR1 MGHRA, CDR2 YSYEKL. The CDR3 runs to 9 residues. Here the CDR3 reads CASSAEAFF. The CDR3 nucleotides are TGCGCCAGCAGCGCCGAAGCTTTCTTT.

The chain carries TRBV21-1 and TRBJ2-1; TRBD2, the table's D call, was not compared with the DNA. TRBV21-1 is an annotated pseudogene. This CDR3 has 20 residues. The CDR3 sequence is CASRYIPRTSGRAAHNEQFF. CDR3 sequence (DNA): TGTGCCAGTAGGTATATCCCGCGAACTAGCGGGAGGGCCGCCCACAATGAGCAGTTCTTC.

This clonotype was counted at least ten times. The rearrangement joins TRBV7-2 to TRBJ1-2, with D unresolved. Per germline, CDR1 SGHTA and CDR2 FQGNSA. The V and J ends lost 5 bases and 3 bases respectively, with 7 bases between them. CDR3 length equals 12 residues. The CDR3 spells CASSVGDYGYTF. CDR3 in DNA: TGTGCCAGCAGCGTCGGTGACTATGGCTACACCTTC.

The genes are TRBV6-5 and TRBJ2-1; perhaps TRBD2 as D (6 bases). There are 12 residues in the CDR3. Germline V lookup: CDR1 MNHEY, CDR2 SVGAGI. Between the trimmed V and J ends, which lost 0 bases and 14 bases, there was a span of 11 bases. In nucleotides, the CDR3 is TGTGCCAGCAGTTACTCGACCGGGAGAGAGTTCTTC. This gives the protein CASSYSTGREFF.

This clonotype was recorded many times. The V and J genes are TRBV4-3 and TRBJ2-2; TRBD1 agrees at 7 bases. The germline V gene has CDR1 LGHNA and CDR2 YSLEER. V lost 0 bases to trimming and J lost 1 base; unmatched junction nucleotides: 5. The CDR3 sequence is 17 residues long. The chain's CDR3 is CASSQDLGTENTGELFF. The CDR3 coding sequence is TGCGCCAGCAGCCAAGACTTGGGGACAGAGAACACCGGGGAGCTGTTTTTT.

This clonotype was detected a few times. The rearrangement joins TRBV4-2 to TRBJ2-5, with a weak D call TRBD1 (6 bases). This CDR3 contains 15 residues. Per germline, CDR1 LGHNA and CDR2 YNFKEQ. V was clipped by 0 bases and J by 5 bases, with 13 bases between them. CDR3 loop: CASSQDPQGQETQYF. Here the CDR3 DNA reads TGTGCCAGCAGCCAAGACCCCCAGGGGCAGGAGACCCAGTACTTC.

CDR3 sequence (DNA): TGCAGCGTTGAGGCGGGAGGGTCGTCCTATGGCTACACCTTC. This gives the protein CSVEAGGSSYGYTF. The genes are TRBV29-1 and TRBJ1-2, with D unclear. CDR3 length equals 14 residues. Trimming left V 3 bases short and J 4 bases short, with 15 bases between. Germline V gene sequence: CDR1 SQVTM, CDR2 ANQGSEA.

This clonotype was picked up a small number of times. The rearrangement links TRBV7-9 to TRBJ2-1; 7 bases agree with TRBD2. V gave up 5 bases and J gave up 6 bases; unmatched junction bases: 4. In germline, CDR1 is SEHNR, CDR2 FQNEAQ (reference sequence). This CDR3 is 13 amino acids long. CDR3 nucleotide sequence: TGTGCCAGCAGCCCTAGCGGTTCCAATGAGCAGTTCTTC. Amino acids: CASSPSGSNEQFF.

This clonotype was detected many times. CDR3 sequence: CASPVGEETQYF. Written as DNA, the CDR3 is TGTGCCAGCCCAGTTGGGGAGGAGACCCAGTACTTC. The V gene is TRBV27, the J gene TRBJ2-5, with a weak D call TRBD2 (5 bases). The V and J ends lost 8 bases and 5 bases respectively, with 12 bases between them. CDR3 length: 12 amino acids. Germline V gives CDR1 MNHEY, CDR2 SMNVEV (reference sequence).

This chain connects TRBV5-5 to TRBJ2-7, with a tentative D call TRBD2 (6 bases). Trimming removed 0 bases from V and 3 bases from J, with 13 bases in between. The CDR3 covers 15 residues. Looked up from germline, CDR1 is SGHKS and CDR2 is YYEKEE (reference sequence). CDR3 residues: CASSLVPGGGYEQYF. The CDR3 nucleotides are TGTGCCAGCAGCTTGGTACCCGGGGGAGGCTACGAGCAGTACTTC.

This clonotype has at least ten counts. The chain links TRBV4-3 to TRBJ2-7, with 9 bases lining up with TRBD2. Losses at the gene ends were 4 bases for V and 2 bases for J; bases not matched to a gene: 15. The CDR3 has 18 residues. Germline V gene lookup returns CDR1 LGHNA and CDR2 YSLEER. This CDR3 reads CASSPNTRLAGLTYEQYF. CDR3 in DNA: TGCGCCAGCAGCCCCAATACCAGGCTAGCGGGGCTCACCTACGAGCAGTACTTC.

This clonotype appeared many times. The CDR3 coding sequence is TGCAGCGTTGGGGGACAGGGATATGGCTACACCTTC. Protein sequence: CSVGGQGYGYTF. The chain is built from TRBV29-1 and TRBJ1-2; the match to TRBD1 covers 9 bases. The germline CDR1 and CDR2 sequences are SQVTM and ANQGSEA. Unmatched junction bases numbered 2, after V lost 4 bases and J lost 5 bases. This CDR3 is built from 12 residues.

This clonotype has ten or more counts. The chain has TRBV2 and TRBJ2-4; TRBD1 matches at 10 bases. V was pared by 5 bases and J by 1 base, with 5 bases of the junction left unmatched. This CDR3 is 16 amino acids long. From germline, CDR1 is SNHLY and CDR2 FYNNEI. CDR3: CASSYRTGGAKNIQYF. The DNA for the CDR3 is TGTGCCAGCAGTTACAGGACAGGGGGGGCCAAAAACATTCAGTACTTC.

This clonotype was counted ten times or more. This chain connects TRBV19 to TRBJ1-5, with a weak D call TRBD1 (5 bases). Looked up from germline, CDR1 is LNHDA and CDR2 is SQIVND (reference sequence). V was pared by 10 bases and J by 0 bases, with 16 bases between. This CDR3 comprises 15 residues. The CDR3 spells CATKRQSGSNQPQHF. The CDR3 nucleotides are TGTGCCACCAAAAGACAGTCCGGTAGCAATCAGCCCCAGCATTTT.

This rearrangement joins TRBV7-2 to TRBJ2-2; D is unresolved. This CDR3 is built from 13 residues. Germline CDR1 is SGHTA and CDR2 is FQGNSA. V lost 5 bases, J lost 3 bases, and 7 bases lay in between. The CDR3 DNA sequence: TGTGCCAGCAGCGCCACCGACACCGGGGAGCTGTTTTTT. It yields the protein CASSATDTGELFF.

This clonotype was found a few times. The chain is built from TRBV3-1 and TRBJ1-2; 8 nucleotides match TRBD1. The germline V gene has CDR1 LGHDT and CDR2 YNNKEL (reference sequence). With 2 bases clipped from V and 6 bases from J, the junction kept 5 bases outside the gene matches. The CDR3 has 14 residues. The CDR3 reads CASSQMDRANGYTF. CDR3 sequence (DNA): TGTGCCAGCAGCCAAATGGACAGGGCGAATGGCTACACCTTC.

This clonotype was detected ten times or more. J is TRBJ1-2 and V is TRBV12-5; 10 nucleotides agree with TRBD1. Germline trimming cut 5 bases from V and 6 bases from J; bases unmatched to any gene: 6. Germline CDR1 and CDR2: LGHNT and FRNRAP. The CDR3 is 14 amino acids. The CDR3 region is CASGADRGNNGYTF. The CDR3 DNA is TGTGCTAGTGGTGCGGACAGGGGGAACAATGGCTACACCTTC.

The chain has TRBV20-1 and TRBJ2-7; D remains ambiguous. CDR3 length: 15 amino acids. The germline CDR1 and CDR2 sequences are DFQATT and SNEGSKA (reference sequence). V lost 3 bases and J lost 0, with 15 bases in between. This CDR3 reads CSASGSPSSSYEQYF. Here the CDR3 DNA reads TGCAGTGCTAGCGGAAGTCCTTCGAGCTCCTACGAGCAGTACTTC.

This clonotype showed up many times. The gene calls are TRBV6-5 and TRBJ2-7; 7 nucleotides line up with TRBD2. Trimming cost V 6 bases and J 7 bases; bases outside gene matches: 15. The CDR3 sequence is 15 residues long. In germline, CDR1 is MNHEY, CDR2 SVGAGI. The CDR3 loop is CASSNSLRGVWEQYF. The CDR3 nucleotides read TGTGCCAGCAGCAATTCCCTACGGGGGGTTTGGGAGCAGTACTTC.

This clonotype was seen at least ten times. The chain is built from TRBV7-6 and TRBJ2-1, with 8 bases that match TRBD1. Unmatched junction bases numbered 5, after V lost 2 bases and J lost 5 bases. The CDR3 spans 15 residues. Germline CDR1 reads SGHVS; CDR2 reads FNYEAQ. CDR3 protein: CASSLNTGGHNEQFF. The CDR3 DNA sequence: TGTGCCAGCAGCTTAAATACAGGGGGTCACAATGAGCAGTTCTTC.

This clonotype showed up many times. This sequence joins TRBV27 and TRBJ2-5, with D tentatively TRBD2 (7 bases). The CDR3 is 14 amino acids. Looked up from germline, CDR1 is MNHEY and CDR2 is SMNVEV (reference sequence). V was cut by 4 bases and J by 4 bases, with 13 bases left in between. CDR3 loop: CASSSTGRGETQYF. As DNA, the CDR3 is TGTGCCAGCAGTTCAACAGGGAGGGGAGAGACCCAGTACTTC.

The chain has TRBV7-2 and TRBJ1-2; D is perhaps TRBD1 (5 bases). V lost 6 bases to trimming and J lost 5 bases, with 22 bases between them. This CDR3 is built from 16 residues. The germline CDR1 and CDR2 sequences are SGHTA and FQGNSA. This chain's CDR3 is CASRRPGGPGGYGYTF. The CDR3 coding sequence is TGTGCCAGCAGAAGGCCCGGGGGTCCCGGGGGGTATGGCTACACCTTC. The full variable domain, its missing parts supplied by reference TRBV7-2 and TRBJ1-2, is GAGVSQSPSNKVTEKGKDVELRCDPISGHTALYWYRQSLGQGLEFLIYFQGNSAPDKSGLPSDRFSAERTGGSVSTLTIQRTQQEDSAVYLCASRRPGGPGGYGYTFGSGTRLTVV.

For this clonotype: A much bigger clone sits one base away, suggesting this may be a read error. The chain employs TRBV7-2 and TRBJ2-1; D is unclear. The germline CDR1 and CDR2 sequences are SGHTA and FQGNSA. The CDR3 runs to 13 residues. V was clipped by 0 bases and J by 4 bases, with 4 bases between them. In DNA, the CDR3 is TGTGCCAGCAGCTTAGCGGAGTACAATGAGCAGTTCTTC. Translation gives CASSLAEYNEQFF.

This clonotype was seen a few times. The V gene is TRBV6-5, the J gene TRBJ1-3; tentatively, D is TRBD1 (6 bases). The germline V gene encodes CDR1 MNHEY and CDR2 SVGAGI. V was trimmed by 5 bases and J by 10 bases, leaving 15 bases between them. The CDR3 spans 13 residues. The CDR3 DNA is TGTGCCAGCAGTACAGGGTCCCCATGGACCATATATTTT. Translated, it gives CASSTGSPWTIYF.

With regard to this clonotype: A junction boundary mismatches the germline segment, possibly from a read error. This chain links TRBV6-1 with TRBJ2-5; D is uncertain. The CDR3 contains 17 residues. Germline loops: CDR1 MNHNS, CDR2 SASEGT. CDR3 nucleotides: TGTGCCAGCAGCGAAGATTTACAGAGTACCTTTGGGGAGACCCAGTACTTC. It codes for CASSEDLQSTFGETQYF.

This clonotype showed up many times. The V gene is TRBV9, the J gene TRBJ1-2; tentative D call: TRBD1 (6 bases). The CDR3 contains 14 residues. Germline CDR1 is SGDLS and CDR2 is YYNGEE. The ends were cut back, 2 bases at V and 2 bases at J, with 10 bases in the middle. The DNA of the CDR3 is TGTGCCAGCAGCGTGACCCAGGGGAACTATGGCTACACCTTC. Protein: CASSVTQGNYGYTF.